A selection of T cell receptor beta chains follows, all from one sample in a study of vaccination effects on CD4 cells after COVID-19. Method: immunoSEQ multiplex PCR; TCRdb's copy keeps in-frame clones and lacks some. The sample lists more than 40,000 clones, 60% to 85% occurring once. Their antigens are not known. Source: CD4+ T cells from PBMCs cultured without peptide, taken before COVID-19 vaccination. These receptor sequences come from a human donor who had a prior SARS-CoV-2 infection. The CDR3 runs from the conserved cysteine through the conserved F or W. The D gene is left open where the match is weak. Where a row states a size, it is once, few, many or the class of an expanded clone; other rows omit it.

TRBV4-3	-	-	TRBJ2-4	CASSQLPPSTYLAKNIQYF	TGCGCCAGCAGCCAATTACCCCCCTCGACTTATCTAGCCAAAAACATTCAGTACTTC
TRBV5-1	few	-	TRBJ1-5	CASSLIGDDQPQHF	TGCGCCAGCAGCTTGATAGGGGACGATCAGCCCCAGCATTTT
TRBV14	few	-	TRBJ2-1	CASSPRGAGVTEQFF	TGTGCCAGCAGCCCTAGGGGGGCAGGGGTAACGGAGCAGTTCTTC
TRBV10-3	once	TRBD2	TRBJ2-7	CAIRGTSGAVYEQYF	TGTGCCATCAGGGGGACTAGCGGGGCGGTCTACGAGCAGTACTTC
TRBV11-2	-	TRBD2	TRBJ2-2	CASSPLLAGGPKLFF	TGTGCCAGCAGCCCGCTCCTAGCGGGGGGCCCCAAGCTGTTTTTT
TRBV6-5	-	TRBD2	TRBJ2-3	CASSWTSGGDTQYF	TGTGCCAGCAGTTGGACTAGCGGGGGTGATACGCAGTATTTT
TRBV21-1	-	-	TRBJ2-7	CASSKGPGGDYEQYF	TGTGCCAGCAGCAAAGGGCCGGGAGGGGACTACGAGCAGTACTTC
TRBV2	-	-	TRBJ2-4	CASNQGRENIQYF	TGTGCCAGCAACCAGGGGCGGGAAAACATTCAGTACTTC
TRBV15	once	-	TRBJ2-2	CATSRDFSHAPGELFF	TGTGCCACCAGCAGAGACTTCTCTCACGCACCCGGGGAGCTGTTTTTT
TRBV5-1	few	-	TRBJ2-2	CASSLNPWTGELFF	TGCGCCAGCAGCTTGAATCCTTGGACCGGGGAGCTGTTTTTT
TRBV6-5	-	-	TRBJ1-1	CASSNYREMNTEAFF	TGTGCCAGCAGCAATTACAGGGAAATGAACACTGAAGCTTTCTTT
TRBV20-1	-	-	TRBJ1-2	CSAGGDYGYTF	TGCAGTGCTGGCGGGGACTATGGCTACACCTTC
TRBV2	-	-	TRBJ2-7	CASSEQGYEQYF	TGTGCCAGCAGCGAACAGGGCTACGAGCAGTACTTC
TRBV10-1	-	TRBD1	TRBJ2-1	CASTSRDRAPLSYNEQFF	TGCGCCAGTACCTCCCGGGACAGGGCCCCCCTGTCCTACAATGAGCAGTTCTTC
TRBV5-1	-	-	TRBJ1-4	CASSLDRATNEKLFF	TGCGCCAGCAGCCTGGACCGAGCAACTAATGAAAAACTGTTTTTT
TRBV7-9	-	-	TRBJ2-3	CASSLATDTQYF	TGTGCCAGCAGTTTAGCCACAGATACGCAGTATTTT
TRBV7-2	few	-	TRBJ1-1	CASSRQVDTEAFF	TGTGCCAGCAGCCGGCAGGTTGACACTGAAGCTTTCTTT
TRBV7-2	-	-	TRBJ1-2	CASSLGGGPGYGYTF	TGTGCCAGCAGCTTAGGTGGGGGGCCTGGCTATGGCTACACCTTC
TRBV2	-	-	TRBJ2-3	CASSGYTDTQYF	TGTGCCAGCAGTGGTTACACAGATACGCAGTATTTT
TRBV4-2	-	-	TRBJ1-4	CASSQDGATNEKLFF	TGTGCCAGCAGCCAAGACGGTGCAACTAATGAAAAACTGTTTTTT
TRBV18	-	-	TRBJ2-1	CASSPPSGRRNEQFF	TGTGCCAGCTCACCACCAAGCGGTAGGCGGAATGAGCAGTTCTTC
TRBV5-4	-	-	TRBJ2-3	CASSSPGPHTDTQYF	TGTGCCAGCAGCTCCCCGGGACCCCACACAGATACGCAGTATTTT
TRBV7-2	-	TRBD2	TRBJ2-4	CASSLVVGGGASNIQYF	TGTGCCAGCAGCTTAGTAGTAGGCGGGGGGGCCTCAAACATTCAGTACTTC
TRBV18	-	TRBD1	TRBJ2-6	CASSPGGTGSSGANVLTF	TGTGCCAGCTCGCCAGGCGGGACAGGGAGCTCTGGGGCCAACGTCCTGACTTTC
TRBV5-4	-	-	TRBJ1-2	CASTTPAGDYGYTF	TGTGCCAGCACCACACCCGCGGGGGACTATGGCTACACCTTC
TRBV19	-	TRBD1	TRBJ1-5	CASSEQGADQPQHF	TGTGCCAGTAGTGAACAGGGGGCCGATCAGCCCCAGCATTTT
TRBV27	-	TRBD2	TRBJ2-7	CASSFASGSPYEQYF	TGTGCCAGCAGTTTCGCTAGCGGGAGTCCCTACGAGCAGTACTTC
TRBV11-2	-	TRBD2	TRBJ2-1	CASKRRGGWLRNEQFF	TGTGCCAGCAAGCGTCGGGGGGGCTGGTTGAGGAATGAGCAGTTCTTC
TRBV2	-	TRBD1	TRBJ2-3	CASSGTGLDTQYF	TGTGCCAGCAGTGGGACAGGGCTAGATACGCAGTATTTT
TRBV7-9	-	-	TRBJ2-7	CASSLSTGAYEQYF	TGTGCCAGCAGCTTATCTACGGGTGCCTACGAGCAGTACTTC
TRBV7-9	-	TRBD1	TRBJ1-3	CASSLAQGVNVIYF	TGTGCCAGCAGCTTAGCCCAGGGGGTTAATGTCATATATTTT
TRBV2	once	TRBD1	TRBJ1-4	CASSLTGVMSTAGAEKLFF	TGTGCCAGCAGTCTCACAGGGGTGATGTCGACAGCTGGTGCAGAAAAACTGTTTTTT
TRBV15	-	-	TRBJ2-7	CATSSWGGRGREQYF	TGTGCCACCAGCAGCTGGGGGGGCAGGGGGCGCGAGCAGTACTTC
TRBV11-2	-	-	TRBJ2-5	CASSSTRQTQYF	TGTGCCAGCAGTTCGACTAGGCAGACCCAGTACTTC
TRBV11-2	-	-	TRBJ1-1	CASSPRNSASSGAEAFF	TGTGCCAGCTCACCCCGAAACAGTGCCAGCTCTGGGGCTGAAGCTTTCTTT
TRBV11-3	-	-	TRBJ2-5	CASSRGRGLQETQYF	TGTGCCAGCAGCCGGGGCCGGGGGTTACAAGAGACCCAGTACTTC
TRBV4-1	few	TRBD1	TRBJ1-3	CASSQKEQGRPGGNTIYF	TGCGCCAGCAGCCAGAAGGAACAGGGGCGGCCTGGTGGAAACACCATATATTTT
TRBV5-1	-	-	TRBJ2-7	CASSLGWGSYEQYF	TGCGCCAGCAGCTTGGGGTGGGGGTCCTACGAGCAGTACTTC
TRBV11-2	-	TRBD2	TRBJ2-1	CASSLGAGGYYNEQFF	TGTGCCAGCAGCTTAGGGGCGGGGGGTTACTACAATGAGCAGTTCTTC
TRBV7-9	-	TRBD2	TRBJ2-3	CASTKGGPPDTQYF	TGTGCCAGCACAAAGGGAGGGCCCCCAGATACGCAGTATTTT
TRBV6-6	few	-	TRBJ2-1	CAHARSLNNEQFF	TGTGCCCACGCGAGGAGTCTAAACAATGAGCAGTTCTTC
TRBV2	-	TRBD1	TRBJ2-6	CASGGDRGLSGANVLTF	TGTGCCAGCGGGGGGGACAGGGGGCTCTCTGGGGCCAACGTCCTGACTTTC
TRBV2	once	TRBD1	TRBJ1-2	CASSWDRGPDYGYTF	TGTGCCAGCAGCTGGGACAGGGGGCCTGACTATGGCTACACCTTC
TRBV7-6	-	-	TRBJ2-3	CASSDTDTQYF	TGTGCCAGCAGCGATACAGATACGCAGTATTTT